These 5 T cell receptor beta chains were sequenced from one sample in a study of T cell changes during pregnancy in multiple sclerosis. Some clones are missing from TCRdb's copy, which holds only in-frame ones; the method was immunoSEQ multiplex PCR. The sample includes around 69,000 clones, 85% to 95% of them seen just once. The source material was peripheral blood, sampled in the third trimester of pregnancy. Receptors originate from a female donor with multiple sclerosis, enrolled in a pregnancy study.

The CDR3 nucleotides read TGTGCCAGTAGAACGGACACCGCAAGCACTGAAGCTTTCTTT. Amino acids: CASRTDTASTEAFF. This sequence joins TRBV19 and TRBJ1-1; tentative D call: TRBD1 (5 bases). Germline-derived CDR1 and CDR2 are LNHDA and SQIVND (reference sequence). With 6 bases removed from V and 4 bases from J, the gap between germline ends came to 15 bases. The CDR3 is 14 amino acids.

This clone occurred once. The identical CDR3 is also encoded by other nucleotide sequences in the sample. The chain carries TRBV28 and TRBJ2-1; the match to TRBD1 covers 8 bases. J gave up 13 bases and V 3 bases, and 8 bases lay outside the gene matches. Per the germline V gene, CDR1 is MDHEN and CDR2 is SYDVKM. The CDR3 is 13 amino acids. The CDR3 loop is CASSFGQGRLQFF. The CDR3 DNA reads TGTGCCAGCAGTTTCGGACAGGGTCGACTACAGTTCTTC.

DNA for the CDR3: TGTGCCAGTGGGTCTACTAGTTTCGAGCAGTACTTC. Residues: CASGSTSFEQYF. The V and J genes are TRBV2 and TRBJ2-7; maybe TRBD2 (5 bases). The germline V and J ends were trimmed by 9 bases and 6 bases, with 15 bases remaining between them. Per germline, CDR1 SNHLY and CDR2 FYNNEI. The CDR3 has 12 amino acids.

This chain joins TRBV30 and TRBJ2-5; no reliable D call. The tail of the sequence fits TRBJ2-7 better, so the J call may be wrong. Looked up from germline, CDR1 is GTSNPN and CDR2 is SVGIG (reference sequence). This CDR3 is 14 amino acids long. The CDR3 nucleotides are TGTGCCTGGAGTAGGATTAGCCAGACCTACGAGCAGTACTTC. Translating gives CAWSRISQTYEQYF.

A single count supports this clone. The rearrangement uses TRBV7-9 and TRBJ2-1; 10 nucleotides line up with TRBD2. Losses at the gene ends were 5 bases for V and 7 bases for J; bases not matched to a gene: 14. The CDR3 extends over 17 amino acids. Germline V gene sequence: CDR1 SEHNR, CDR2 FQNEAQ (reference sequence). The DNA of the CDR3 is TGTGCCAGCAGCCCAAAGCTGAGACTAGCGGGTGGGAATGAGCAGTTCTTC. It is translated as CASSPKLRLAGGNEQFF.